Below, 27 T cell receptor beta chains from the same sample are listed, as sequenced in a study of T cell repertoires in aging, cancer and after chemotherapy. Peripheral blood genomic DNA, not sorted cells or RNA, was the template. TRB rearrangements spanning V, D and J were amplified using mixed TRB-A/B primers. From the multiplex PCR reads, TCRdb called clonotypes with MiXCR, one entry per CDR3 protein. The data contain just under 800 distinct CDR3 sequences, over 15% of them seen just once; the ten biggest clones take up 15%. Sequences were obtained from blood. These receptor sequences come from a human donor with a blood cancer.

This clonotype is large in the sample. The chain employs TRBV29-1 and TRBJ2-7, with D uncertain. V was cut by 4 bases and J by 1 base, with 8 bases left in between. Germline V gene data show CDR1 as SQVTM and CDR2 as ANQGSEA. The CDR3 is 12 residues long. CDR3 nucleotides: TGCAGCGTTGGTTACTTTTCCTACGAGCAGTACTTC. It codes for CSVGYFSYEQYF.

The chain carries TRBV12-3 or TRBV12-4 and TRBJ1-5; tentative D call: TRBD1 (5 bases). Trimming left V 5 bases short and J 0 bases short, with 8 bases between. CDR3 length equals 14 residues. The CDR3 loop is CASSGGGSNQPQHF. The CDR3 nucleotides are TGTGCCAGCAGTGGTGGGGGTAGCAATCAGCCCCAGCATTTT.

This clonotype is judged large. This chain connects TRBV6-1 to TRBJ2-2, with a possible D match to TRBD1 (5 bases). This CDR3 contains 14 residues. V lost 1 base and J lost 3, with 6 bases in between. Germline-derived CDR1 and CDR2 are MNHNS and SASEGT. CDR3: CASSEGGDTGELFF. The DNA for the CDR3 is TGTGCCAGCAGTGAAGGGGGCGACACCGGGGAGCTGTTTTTT.

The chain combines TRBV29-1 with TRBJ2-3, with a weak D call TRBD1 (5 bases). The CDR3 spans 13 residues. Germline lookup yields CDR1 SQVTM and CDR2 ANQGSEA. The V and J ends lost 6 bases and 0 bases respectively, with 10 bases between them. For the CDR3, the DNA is TGCAGCGTCTCTAGGGGTAGCACAGATACGCAGTATTTT. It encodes CSVSRGSTDTQYF.

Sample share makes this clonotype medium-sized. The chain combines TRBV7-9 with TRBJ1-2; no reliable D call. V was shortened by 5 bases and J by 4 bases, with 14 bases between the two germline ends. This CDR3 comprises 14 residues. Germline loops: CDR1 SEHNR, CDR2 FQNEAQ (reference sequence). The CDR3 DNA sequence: TGTGCCAGCAGCCCGATTCAGCTGACCTATGGCTACACCTTC. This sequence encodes CASSPIQLTYGYTF.

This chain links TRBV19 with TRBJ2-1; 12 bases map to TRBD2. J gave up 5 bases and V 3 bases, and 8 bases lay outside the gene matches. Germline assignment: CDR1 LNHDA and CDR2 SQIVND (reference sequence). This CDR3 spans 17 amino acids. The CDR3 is CASSILTSGGLNNEQFF. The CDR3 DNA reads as TGTGCCAGTAGTATCCTTACTAGCGGGGGGCTAAACAATGAGCAGTTCTTC.

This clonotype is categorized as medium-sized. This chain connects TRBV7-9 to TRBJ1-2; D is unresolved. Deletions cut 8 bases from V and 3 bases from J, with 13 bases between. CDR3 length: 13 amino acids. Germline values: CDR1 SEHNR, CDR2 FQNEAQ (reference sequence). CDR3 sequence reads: CASLKTTDYGYTF. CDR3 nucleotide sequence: TGTGCCAGCCTCAAGACCACAGACTATGGCTACACCTTC. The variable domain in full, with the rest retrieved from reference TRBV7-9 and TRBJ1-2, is DTGVSQNPRHKITKRGQNVTFRCDPISEHNRLYWYRQTLGQGPEFLTYFQNEAQLEKSRLLSDRFSAERPKGSFSTLEIQRTEQGDSAMYLCASLKTTDYGYTFGSGTRLTVV.

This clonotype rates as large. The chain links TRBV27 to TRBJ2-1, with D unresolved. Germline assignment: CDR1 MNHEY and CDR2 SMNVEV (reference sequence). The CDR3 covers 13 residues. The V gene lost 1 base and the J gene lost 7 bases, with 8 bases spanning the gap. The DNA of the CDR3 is TGTGCCAGCAGTTTATGGGTAGGGAATGAGCAGTTCTTC. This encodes CASSLWVGNEQFF.

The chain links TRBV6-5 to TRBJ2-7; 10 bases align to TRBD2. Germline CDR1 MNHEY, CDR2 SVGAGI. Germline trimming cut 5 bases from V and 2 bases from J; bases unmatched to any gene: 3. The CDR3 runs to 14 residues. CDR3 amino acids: CASSDGTSAYEQYF. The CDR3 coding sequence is TGTGCCAGCAGTGATGGGACTAGCGCCTACGAGCAGTACTTC.

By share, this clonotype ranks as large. CDR3 sequence reads: CASSSRTGGPEAFF. The CDR3 DNA reads as TGTGCCAGCAGTTCCAGGACAGGGGGTCCTGAAGCTTTCTTT. V usage is TRBV6-5 and J usage is TRBJ1-1; 10 bases align to TRBD1. The ends lost 4 bases at V and 6 bases at J; junction bases unmatched: 5. CDR3 length: 14 amino acids. Germline V CDR1 and CDR2: MNHEY, SVGAGI.

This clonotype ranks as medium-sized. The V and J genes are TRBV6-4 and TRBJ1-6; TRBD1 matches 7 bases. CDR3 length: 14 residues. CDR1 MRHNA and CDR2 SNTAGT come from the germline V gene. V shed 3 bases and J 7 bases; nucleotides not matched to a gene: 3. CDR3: CASSDGQENSPLHF. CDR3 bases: TGTGCCAGCAGTGATGGACAGGAAAATTCACCCCTCCACTTT.

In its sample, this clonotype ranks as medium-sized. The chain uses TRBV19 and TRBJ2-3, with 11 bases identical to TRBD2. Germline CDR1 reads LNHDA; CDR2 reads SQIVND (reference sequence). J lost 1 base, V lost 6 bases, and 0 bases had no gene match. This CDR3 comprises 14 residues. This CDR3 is CASRTSGGTDTQYF. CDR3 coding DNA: TGTGCCAGTAGGACTAGCGGGGGCACAGATACGCAGTATTTT. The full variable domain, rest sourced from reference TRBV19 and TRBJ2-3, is DGGITQSPKYLFRKEGQNVTLSCEQNLNHDAMYWYRQDPGQGLRLIYYSQIVNDFQKGDIAEGYSVSREKKESFPLTVTSAQKNPTAFYLCASRTSGGTDTQYFGPGTRLTVL.

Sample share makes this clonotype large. The DNA for the CDR3 is TGTGCCAGCAGTTACTCAATGTTAGCGGCTTACCCCTACGAGCAGTACTTC. Residues: CASSYSMLAAYPYEQYF. The V and J genes are TRBV6-5 and TRBJ2-7; maybe TRBD2 (6 bases). The germline gives CDR1 MNHEY, CDR2 SVGAGI. The CDR3 totals 17 residues. The V end lost 0 bases, the J end lost 2 bases, and 17 bases lay between the germline ends.

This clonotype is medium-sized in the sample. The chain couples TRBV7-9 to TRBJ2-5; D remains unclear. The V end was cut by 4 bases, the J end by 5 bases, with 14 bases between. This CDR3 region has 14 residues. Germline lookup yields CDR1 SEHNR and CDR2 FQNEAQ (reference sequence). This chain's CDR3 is CASSSFAALETQYF. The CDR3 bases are TGTGCCAGCAGCTCTTTTGCAGCTTTGGAGACCCAGTACTTC.

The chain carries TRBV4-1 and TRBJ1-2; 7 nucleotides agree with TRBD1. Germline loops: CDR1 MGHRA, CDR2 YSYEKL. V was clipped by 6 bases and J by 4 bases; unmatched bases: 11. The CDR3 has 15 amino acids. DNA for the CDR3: TGCGCCAGCAGGCAAACCCCGGGACAGTCCTATGGCTACACCTTC. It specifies CASRQTPGQSYGYTF.

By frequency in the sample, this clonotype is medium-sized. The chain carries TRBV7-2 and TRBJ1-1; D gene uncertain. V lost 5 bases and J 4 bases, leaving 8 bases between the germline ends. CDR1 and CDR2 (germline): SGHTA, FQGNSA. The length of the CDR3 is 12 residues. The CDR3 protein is CASSRRGTEAFF. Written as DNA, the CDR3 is TGTGCCAGCAGCCGACGAGGCACTGAAGCTTTCTTT. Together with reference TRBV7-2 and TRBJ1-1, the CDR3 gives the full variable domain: GAGVSQSPSNKVTEKGKDVELRCDPISGHTALYWYRQSLGQGLEFLIYFQGNSAPDKSGLPSDRFSAERTGGSVSTLTIQRTQQEDSAVYLCASSRRGTEAFFGQGTRLTVV.

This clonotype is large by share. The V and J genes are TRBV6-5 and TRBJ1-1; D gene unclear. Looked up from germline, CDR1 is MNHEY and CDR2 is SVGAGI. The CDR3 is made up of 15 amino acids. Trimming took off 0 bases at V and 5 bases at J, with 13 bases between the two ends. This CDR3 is CASSYSIEVNTEAFF. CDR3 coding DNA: TGTGCCAGCAGTTACTCAATAGAGGTTAATACTGAAGCTTTCTTT.

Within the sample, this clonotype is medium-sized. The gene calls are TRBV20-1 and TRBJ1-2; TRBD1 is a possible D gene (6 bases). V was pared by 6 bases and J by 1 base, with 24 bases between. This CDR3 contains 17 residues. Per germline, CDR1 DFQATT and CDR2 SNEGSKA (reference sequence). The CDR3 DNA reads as TGCAGTGCGGGGGGGCCGGTCCAAAGACATGGTAACTATGGCTACACCTTC. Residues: CSAGGPVQRHGNYGYTF.

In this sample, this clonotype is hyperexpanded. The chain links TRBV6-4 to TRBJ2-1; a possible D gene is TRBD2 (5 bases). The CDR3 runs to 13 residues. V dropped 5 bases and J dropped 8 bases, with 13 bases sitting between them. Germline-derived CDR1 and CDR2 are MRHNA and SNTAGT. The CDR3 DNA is TGTGCCAGCAGTTCGAGGGAGAGGGATGAGCAGTTCTTC. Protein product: CASSSRERDEQFF.

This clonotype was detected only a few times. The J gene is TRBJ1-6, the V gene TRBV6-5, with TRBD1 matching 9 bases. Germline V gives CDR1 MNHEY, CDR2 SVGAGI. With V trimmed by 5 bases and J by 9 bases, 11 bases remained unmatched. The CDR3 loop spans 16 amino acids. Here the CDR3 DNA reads TGTGCCAGCAGTGACACCCCGGGACAGGGTGGTTCACCCCTCCACTTT. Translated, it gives CASSDTPGQGGSPLHF.

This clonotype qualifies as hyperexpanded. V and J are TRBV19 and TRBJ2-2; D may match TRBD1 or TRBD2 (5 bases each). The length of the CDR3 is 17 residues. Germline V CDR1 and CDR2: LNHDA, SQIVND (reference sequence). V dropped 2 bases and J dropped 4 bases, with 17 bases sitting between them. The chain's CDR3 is CASSITAGTLGTGELFF. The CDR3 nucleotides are TGTGCCAGTAGTATAACCGCTGGGACCCTAGGCACCGGGGAGCTGTTTTTT. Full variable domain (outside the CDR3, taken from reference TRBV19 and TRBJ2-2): DGGITQSPKYLFRKEGQNVTLSCEQNLNHDAMYWYRQDPGQGLRLIYYSQIVNDFQKGDIAEGYSVSREKKESFPLTVTSAQKNPTAFYLCASSITAGTLGTGELFFGEGSRLTVL.

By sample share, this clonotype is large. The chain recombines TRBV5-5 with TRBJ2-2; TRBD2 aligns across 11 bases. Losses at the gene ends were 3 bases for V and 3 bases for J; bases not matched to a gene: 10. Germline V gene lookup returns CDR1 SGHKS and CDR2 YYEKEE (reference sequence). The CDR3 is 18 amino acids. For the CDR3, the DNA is TGTGCCAGCAGCTATGTGGTACTAGCGGGAGATTACACCGGGGAGCTGTTTTTT. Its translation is CASSYVVLAGDYTGELFF.

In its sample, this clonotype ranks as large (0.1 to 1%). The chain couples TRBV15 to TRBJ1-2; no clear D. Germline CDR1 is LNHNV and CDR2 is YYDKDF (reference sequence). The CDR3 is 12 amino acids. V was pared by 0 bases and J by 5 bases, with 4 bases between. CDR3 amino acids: CATSRDGYGYTF. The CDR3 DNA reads TGTGCCACCAGCAGAGATGGGTATGGCTACACCTTC.

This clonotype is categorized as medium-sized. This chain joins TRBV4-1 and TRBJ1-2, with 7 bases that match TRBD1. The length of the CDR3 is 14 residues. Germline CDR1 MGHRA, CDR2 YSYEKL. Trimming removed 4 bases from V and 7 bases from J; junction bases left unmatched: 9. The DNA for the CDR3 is TGCGCCAGCAGCCGCGACAGGGTGGGCAGTGGCTACACCTTC. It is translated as CASSRDRVGSGYTF.

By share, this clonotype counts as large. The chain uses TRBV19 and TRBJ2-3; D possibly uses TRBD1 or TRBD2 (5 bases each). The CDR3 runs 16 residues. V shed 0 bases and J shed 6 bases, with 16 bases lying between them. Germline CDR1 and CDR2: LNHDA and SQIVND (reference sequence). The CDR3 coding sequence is TGTGCCAGTAGTATAGAACGGCAGGGAAGGAGGGATACGCAGTATTTT. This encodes CASSIERQGRRDTQYF.

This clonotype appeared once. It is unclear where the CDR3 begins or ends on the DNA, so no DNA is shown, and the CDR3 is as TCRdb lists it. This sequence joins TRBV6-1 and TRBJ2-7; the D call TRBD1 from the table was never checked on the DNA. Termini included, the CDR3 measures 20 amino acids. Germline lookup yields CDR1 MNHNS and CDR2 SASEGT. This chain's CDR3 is CASSYRDASSIQYFGAGQYF.

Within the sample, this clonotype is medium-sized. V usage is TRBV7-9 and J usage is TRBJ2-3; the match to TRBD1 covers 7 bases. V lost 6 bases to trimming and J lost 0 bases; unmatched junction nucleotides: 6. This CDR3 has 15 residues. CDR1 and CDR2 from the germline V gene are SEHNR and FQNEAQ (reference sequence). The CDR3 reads CASSYQTGSTDTQYF. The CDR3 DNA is TGTGCCAGCAGTTACCAGACAGGGAGCACAGATACGCAGTATTTT.